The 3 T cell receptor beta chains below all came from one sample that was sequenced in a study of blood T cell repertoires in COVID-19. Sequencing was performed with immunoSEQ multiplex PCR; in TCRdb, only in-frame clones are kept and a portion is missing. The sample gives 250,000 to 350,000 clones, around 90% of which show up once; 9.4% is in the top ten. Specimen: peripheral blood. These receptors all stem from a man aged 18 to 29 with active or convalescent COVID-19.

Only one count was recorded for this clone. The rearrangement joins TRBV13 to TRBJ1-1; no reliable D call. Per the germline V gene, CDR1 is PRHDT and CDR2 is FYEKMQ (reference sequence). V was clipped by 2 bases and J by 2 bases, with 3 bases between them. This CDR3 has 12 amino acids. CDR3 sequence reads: CASSLLNTEAFF. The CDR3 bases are TGTGCCAGCAGCTTACTCAACACTGAAGCTTTCTTT.

The CDR3 DNA reads TGCGCCAGCAGCTTGGACGGAGGACAGGATAACACTGAAGCTTTCTTT. Translating gives CASSLDGGQDNTEAFF. V is TRBV5-1 and J is TRBJ1-1; 7 bases map to TRBD1. The germline gives CDR1 SGHRS, CDR2 YFSETQ. CDR3 length: 16 amino acids. The V segment lost 0 bases and the J segment 2 bases; nucleotides outside the gene matches: 7.

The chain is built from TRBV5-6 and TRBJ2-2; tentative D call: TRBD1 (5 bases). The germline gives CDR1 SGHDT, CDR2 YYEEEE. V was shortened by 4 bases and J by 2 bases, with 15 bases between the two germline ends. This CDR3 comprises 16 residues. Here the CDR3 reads CASSRLSTVNTGELFF. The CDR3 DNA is TGTGCCAGCAGCCGACTTTCGACAGTCAACACCGGGGAGCTGTTTTTT.